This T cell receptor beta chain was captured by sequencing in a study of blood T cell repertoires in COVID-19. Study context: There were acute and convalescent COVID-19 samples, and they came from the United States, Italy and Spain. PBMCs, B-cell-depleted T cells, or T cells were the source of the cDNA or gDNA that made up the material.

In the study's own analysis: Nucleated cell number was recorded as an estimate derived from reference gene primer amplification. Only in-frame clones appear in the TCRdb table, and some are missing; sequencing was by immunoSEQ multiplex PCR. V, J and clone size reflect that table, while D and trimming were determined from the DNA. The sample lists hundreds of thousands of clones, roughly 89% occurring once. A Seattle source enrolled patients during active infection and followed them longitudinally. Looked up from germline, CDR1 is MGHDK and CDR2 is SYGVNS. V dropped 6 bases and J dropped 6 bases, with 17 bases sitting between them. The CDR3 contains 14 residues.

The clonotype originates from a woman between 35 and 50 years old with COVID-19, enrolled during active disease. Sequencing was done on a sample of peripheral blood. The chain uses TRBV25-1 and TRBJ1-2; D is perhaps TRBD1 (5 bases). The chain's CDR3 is CASSPARQNHGYTF. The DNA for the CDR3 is TGTGCCAGCAGCCCCGCGCGACAGAATCATGGCTACACCTTC.